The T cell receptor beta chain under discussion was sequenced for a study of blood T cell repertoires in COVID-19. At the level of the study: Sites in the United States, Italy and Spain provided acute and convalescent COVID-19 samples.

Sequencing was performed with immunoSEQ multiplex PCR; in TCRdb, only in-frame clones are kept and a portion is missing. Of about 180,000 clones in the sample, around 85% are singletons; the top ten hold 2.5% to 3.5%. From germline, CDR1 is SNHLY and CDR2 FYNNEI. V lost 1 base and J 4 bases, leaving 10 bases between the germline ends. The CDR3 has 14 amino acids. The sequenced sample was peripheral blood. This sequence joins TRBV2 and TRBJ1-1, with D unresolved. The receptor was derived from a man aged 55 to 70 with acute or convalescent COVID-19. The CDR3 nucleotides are TGTGCCAGCAGTGAAGGGGGAGGTGGCACTGAAGCTTTCTTT. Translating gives CASSEGGGGTEAFF.